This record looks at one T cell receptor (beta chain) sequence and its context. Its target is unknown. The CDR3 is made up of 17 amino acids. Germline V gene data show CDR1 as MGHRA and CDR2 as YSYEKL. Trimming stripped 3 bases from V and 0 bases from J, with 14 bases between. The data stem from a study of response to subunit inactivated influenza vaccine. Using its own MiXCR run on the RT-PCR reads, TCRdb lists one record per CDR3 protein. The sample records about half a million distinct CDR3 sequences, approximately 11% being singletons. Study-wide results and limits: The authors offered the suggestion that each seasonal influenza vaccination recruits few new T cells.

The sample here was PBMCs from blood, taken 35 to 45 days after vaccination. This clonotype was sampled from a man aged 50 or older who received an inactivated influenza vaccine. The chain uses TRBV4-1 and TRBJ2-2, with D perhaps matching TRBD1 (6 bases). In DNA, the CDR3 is TGCGCCAGCAGCCAGGGGCCGGGACAAACGAACACCGGGGAGCTGTTTTTT. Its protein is CASSQGPGQTNTGELFF.